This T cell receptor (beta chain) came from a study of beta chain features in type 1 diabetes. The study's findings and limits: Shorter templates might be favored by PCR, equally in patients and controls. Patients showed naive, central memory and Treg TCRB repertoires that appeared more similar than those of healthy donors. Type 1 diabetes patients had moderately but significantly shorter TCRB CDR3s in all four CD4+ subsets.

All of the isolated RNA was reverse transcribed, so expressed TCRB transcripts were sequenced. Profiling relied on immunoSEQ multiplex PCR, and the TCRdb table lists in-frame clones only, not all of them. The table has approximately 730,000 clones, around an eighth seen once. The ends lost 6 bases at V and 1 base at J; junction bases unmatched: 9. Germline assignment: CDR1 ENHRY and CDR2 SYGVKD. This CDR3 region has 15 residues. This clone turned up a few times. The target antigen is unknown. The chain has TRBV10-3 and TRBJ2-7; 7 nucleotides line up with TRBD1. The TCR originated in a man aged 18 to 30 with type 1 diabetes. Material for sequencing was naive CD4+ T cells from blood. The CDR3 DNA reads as TGTGCCATCAGCGAGGGACAGCGCTCTTCCTACGAGCAGTACTTC. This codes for CAISEGQRSSYEQYF.